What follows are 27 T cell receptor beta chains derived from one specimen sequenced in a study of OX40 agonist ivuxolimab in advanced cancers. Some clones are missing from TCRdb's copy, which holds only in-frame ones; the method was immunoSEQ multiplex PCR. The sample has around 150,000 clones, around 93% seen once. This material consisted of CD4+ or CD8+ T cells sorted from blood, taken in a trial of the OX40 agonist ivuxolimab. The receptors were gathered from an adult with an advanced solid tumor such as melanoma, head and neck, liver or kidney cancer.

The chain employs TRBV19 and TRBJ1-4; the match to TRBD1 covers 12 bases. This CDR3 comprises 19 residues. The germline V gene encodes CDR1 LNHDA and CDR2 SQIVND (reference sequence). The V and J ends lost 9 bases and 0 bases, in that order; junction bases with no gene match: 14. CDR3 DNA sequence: TGTGCCAGCAGAGGGGGGACAGGGGGCGCAGGCCCAACTAATGAAAAACTGTTTTTT. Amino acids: CASRGGTGGAGPTNEKLFF.

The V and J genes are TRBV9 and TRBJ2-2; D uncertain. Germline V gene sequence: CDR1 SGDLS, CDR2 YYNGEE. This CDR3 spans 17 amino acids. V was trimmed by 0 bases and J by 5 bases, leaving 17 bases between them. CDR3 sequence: CASSVGTALLGTGELFF. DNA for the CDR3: TGTGCCAGCAGCGTAGGAACTGCCCTCTTGGGGACCGGGGAGCTGTTTTTT.

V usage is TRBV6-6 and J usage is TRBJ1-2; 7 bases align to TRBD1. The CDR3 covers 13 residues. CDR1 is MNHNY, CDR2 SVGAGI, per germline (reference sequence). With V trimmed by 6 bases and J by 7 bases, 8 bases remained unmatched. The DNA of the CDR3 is TGTGCCAGCAGGCCCGACAGGGTAGCTGGCTACACCTTC. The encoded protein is CASRPDRVAGYTF.

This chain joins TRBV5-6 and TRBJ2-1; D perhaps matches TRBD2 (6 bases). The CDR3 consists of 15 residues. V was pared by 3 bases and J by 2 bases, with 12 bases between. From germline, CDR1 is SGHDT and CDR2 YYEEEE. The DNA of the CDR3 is TGTGCCAGCAGCTCCCCGGGACTCGCCTACAATGAGCAGTTCTTC. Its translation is CASSSPGLAYNEQFF.

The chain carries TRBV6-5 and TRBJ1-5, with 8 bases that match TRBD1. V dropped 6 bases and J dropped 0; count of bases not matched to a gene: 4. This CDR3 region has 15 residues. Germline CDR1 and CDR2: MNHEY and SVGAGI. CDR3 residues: CASSRTGISNQPQHF. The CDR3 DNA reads TGTGCCAGCAGCCGGACAGGGATTAGCAATCAGCCCCAGCATTTT.

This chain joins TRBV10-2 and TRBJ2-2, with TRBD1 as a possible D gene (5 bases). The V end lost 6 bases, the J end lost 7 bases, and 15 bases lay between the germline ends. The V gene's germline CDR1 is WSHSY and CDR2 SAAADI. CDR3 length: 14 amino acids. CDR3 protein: CASRGQGGNGELFF. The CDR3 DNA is TGCGCCAGCAGGGGGCAGGGTGGGAACGGGGAGCTGTTTTTT.

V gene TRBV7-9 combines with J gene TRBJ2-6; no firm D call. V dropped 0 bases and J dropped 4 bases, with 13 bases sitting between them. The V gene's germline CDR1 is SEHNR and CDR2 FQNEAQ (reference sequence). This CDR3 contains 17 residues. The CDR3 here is CASSLALLGVGANVLTF. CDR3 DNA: TGTGCCAGCAGCTTAGCCCTGCTAGGCGTGGGGGCCAACGTCCTGACTTTC.

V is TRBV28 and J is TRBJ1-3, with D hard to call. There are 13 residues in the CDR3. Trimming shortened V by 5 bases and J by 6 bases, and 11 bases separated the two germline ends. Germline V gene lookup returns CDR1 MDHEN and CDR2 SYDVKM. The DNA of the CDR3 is TGTGCCAGCAGTCTGATGGTGGAAAACACCATATATTTT. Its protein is CASSLMVENTIYF.

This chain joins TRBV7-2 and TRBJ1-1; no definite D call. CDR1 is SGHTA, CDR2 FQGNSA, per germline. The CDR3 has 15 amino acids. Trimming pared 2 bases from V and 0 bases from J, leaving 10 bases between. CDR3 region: CASSLHRHLNTEAFF. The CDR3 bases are TGTGCCAGCAGCTTACACCGACACCTGAACACTGAAGCTTTCTTT.

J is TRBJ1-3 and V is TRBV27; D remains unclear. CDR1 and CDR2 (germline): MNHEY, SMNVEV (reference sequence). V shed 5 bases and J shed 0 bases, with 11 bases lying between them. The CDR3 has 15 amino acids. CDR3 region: CASSPFKGSGNTIYF. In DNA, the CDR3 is TGTGCCAGCAGTCCGTTTAAGGGCTCTGGAAACACCATATATTTT.

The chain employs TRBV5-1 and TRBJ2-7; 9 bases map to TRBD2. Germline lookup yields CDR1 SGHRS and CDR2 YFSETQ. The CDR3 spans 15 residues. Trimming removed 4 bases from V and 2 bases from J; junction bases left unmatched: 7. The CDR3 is CASSGAGGLAYEQYF. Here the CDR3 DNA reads TGCGCCAGCAGCGGAGCGGGAGGACTCGCCTACGAGCAGTACTTC.

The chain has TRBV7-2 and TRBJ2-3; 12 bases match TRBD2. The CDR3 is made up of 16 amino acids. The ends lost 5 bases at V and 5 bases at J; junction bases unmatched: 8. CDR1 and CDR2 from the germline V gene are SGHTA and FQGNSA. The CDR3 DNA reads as TGTGCCAGCAGCCTTTCTAGCGGGGGGGCAAAAGATACGCAGTATTTT. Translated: CASSLSSGGAKDTQYF.

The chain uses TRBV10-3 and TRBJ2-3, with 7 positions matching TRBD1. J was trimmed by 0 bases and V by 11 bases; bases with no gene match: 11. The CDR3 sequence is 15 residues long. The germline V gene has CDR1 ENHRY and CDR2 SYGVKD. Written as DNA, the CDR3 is TGTGCCGTGACCCGCTCGGGACAGAGCACAGATACGCAGTATTTT. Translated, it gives CAVTRSGQSTDTQYF.

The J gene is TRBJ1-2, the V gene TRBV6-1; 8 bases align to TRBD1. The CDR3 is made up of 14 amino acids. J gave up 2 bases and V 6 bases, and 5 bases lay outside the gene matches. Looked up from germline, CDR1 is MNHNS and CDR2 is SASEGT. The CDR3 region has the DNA TGTGCCAGCAGGCCCCGACAGGGGAACTATGGCTACACCTTC. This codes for CASRPRQGNYGYTF.

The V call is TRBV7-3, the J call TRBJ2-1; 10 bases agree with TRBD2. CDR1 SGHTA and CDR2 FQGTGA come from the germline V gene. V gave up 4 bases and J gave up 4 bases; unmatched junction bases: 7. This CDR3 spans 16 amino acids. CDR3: CASSSSLAGPYNEQFF. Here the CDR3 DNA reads TGTGCCAGCAGCTCATCACTAGCGGGGCCATACAATGAGCAGTTCTTC.

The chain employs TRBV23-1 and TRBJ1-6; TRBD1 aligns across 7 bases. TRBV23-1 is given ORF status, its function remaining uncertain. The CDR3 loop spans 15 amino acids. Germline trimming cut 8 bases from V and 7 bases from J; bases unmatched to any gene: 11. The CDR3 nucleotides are TGCGCCAGCGGACACCCGGGACAGCAAAATTCACCCCTCCACTTT. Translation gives CASGHPGQQNSPLHF.

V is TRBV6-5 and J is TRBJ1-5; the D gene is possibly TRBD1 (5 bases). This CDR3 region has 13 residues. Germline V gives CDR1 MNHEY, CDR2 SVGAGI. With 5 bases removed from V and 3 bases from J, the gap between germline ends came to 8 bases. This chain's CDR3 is CASSGGTNQPQHF. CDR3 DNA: TGTGCCAGCAGTGGGGGGACCAATCAGCCCCAGCATTTT.

CDR3 residues: CASSLFLHYTF. In nucleotides, the CDR3 is TGTGCCAGCAGCTTGTTTCTCCACTACACCTTC. The V call is TRBV5-4, the J call TRBJ1-2; D unclear. V was clipped by 1 base and J by 10 bases, with 8 bases between them. The CDR3 extends over 11 amino acids. Per the germline V gene, CDR1 is SGHNT and CDR2 is YYREEE (reference sequence). Supplemented by reference TRBV5-4 and TRBJ1-2, the full variable domain reads ETGVTQSPTHLIKTRGQQVTLRCSSQSGHNTVSWYQQALGQGPQFIFQYYREEENGRGNFPPRFSGLQFPNYSSELNVNALELDDSALYLCASSLFLHYTFGSGTRLTVV.

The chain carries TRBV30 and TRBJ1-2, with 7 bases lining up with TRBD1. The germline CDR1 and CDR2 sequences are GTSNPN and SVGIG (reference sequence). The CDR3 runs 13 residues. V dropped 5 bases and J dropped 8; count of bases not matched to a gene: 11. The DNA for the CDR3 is TGTGCCTGGGTAGGGGAGACAGGGCAAGGCTACACCTTC. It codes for CAWVGETGQGYTF.

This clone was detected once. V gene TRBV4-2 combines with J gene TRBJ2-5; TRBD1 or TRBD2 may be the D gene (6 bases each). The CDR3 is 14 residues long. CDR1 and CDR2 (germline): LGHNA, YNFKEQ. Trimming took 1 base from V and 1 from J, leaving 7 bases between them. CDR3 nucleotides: TGTGCCAGCAGCCAAGGGGGGGCCCAAGAGACCCAGTACTTC. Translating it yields CASSQGGAQETQYF.

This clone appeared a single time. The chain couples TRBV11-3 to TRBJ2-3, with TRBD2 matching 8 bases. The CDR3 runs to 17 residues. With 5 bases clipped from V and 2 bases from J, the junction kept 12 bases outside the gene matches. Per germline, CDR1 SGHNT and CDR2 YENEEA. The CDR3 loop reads CASSPQGARGATDTQYF. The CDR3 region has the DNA TGTGCCAGCAGCCCCCAAGGGGCGCGGGGGGCCACAGATACGCAGTATTTT.

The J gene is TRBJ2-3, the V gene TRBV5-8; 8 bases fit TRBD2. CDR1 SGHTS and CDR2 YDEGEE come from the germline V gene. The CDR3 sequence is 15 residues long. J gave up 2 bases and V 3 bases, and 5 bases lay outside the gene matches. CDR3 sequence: CASSSSGSNTDTQYF. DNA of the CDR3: TGTGCCAGCAGCTCCAGCGGGAGCAACACAGATACGCAGTATTTT. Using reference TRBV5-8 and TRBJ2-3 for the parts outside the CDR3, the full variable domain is EAGVTQSPTHLIKTRGQQATLRCSPISGHTSVYWYQQALGLGLQFLLWYDEGEERNRGNFPPRFSGRQFPNYSSELNVNALELEDSALYLCASSSSGSNTDTQYFGPGTRLTVL.

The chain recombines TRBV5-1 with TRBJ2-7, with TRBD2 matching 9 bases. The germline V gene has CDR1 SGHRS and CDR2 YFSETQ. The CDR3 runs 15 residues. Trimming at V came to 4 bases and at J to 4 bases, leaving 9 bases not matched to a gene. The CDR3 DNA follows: TGCGCCAGCAGCGTGAGGGCTAGCGGGATGTACGAGCAGTACTTC. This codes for CASSVRASGMYEQYF.

CDR3 in amino acids: CASSQSLTGHSVSGGQNTEAFF. The CDR3 DNA reads as TGCGCCAGCAGTCAATCTTTGACAGGTCATTCCGTCTCAGGTGGCCAGAACACTGAAGCTTTCTTT. V is TRBV23-1 and J is TRBJ1-1; TRBD1 is a possible D gene (6 bases). TRBV23-1 counts as an open reading frame of uncertain function. The V and J ends lost 0 bases and 1 base respectively, with 30 bases between them. The CDR3 is 22 amino acids.

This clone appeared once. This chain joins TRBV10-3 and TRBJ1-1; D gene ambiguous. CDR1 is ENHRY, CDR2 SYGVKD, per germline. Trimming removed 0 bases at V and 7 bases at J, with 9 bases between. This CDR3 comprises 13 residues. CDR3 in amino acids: CAISESSGFEAFF. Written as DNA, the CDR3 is TGTGCCATCAGTGAGTCTAGCGGGTTTGAAGCTTTCTTT.

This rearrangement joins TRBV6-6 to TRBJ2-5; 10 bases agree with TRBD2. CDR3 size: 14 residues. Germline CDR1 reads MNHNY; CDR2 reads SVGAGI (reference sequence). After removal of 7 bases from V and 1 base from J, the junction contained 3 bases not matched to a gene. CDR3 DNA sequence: TGTGCCAGCAATGAGCGGGGGGGCCAAGAGACCCAGTACTTC. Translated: CASNERGGQETQYF.

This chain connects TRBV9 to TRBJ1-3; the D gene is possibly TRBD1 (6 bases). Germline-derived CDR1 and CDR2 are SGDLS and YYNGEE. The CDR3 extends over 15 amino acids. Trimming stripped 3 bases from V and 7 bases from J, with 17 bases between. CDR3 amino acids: CASSEGPGARNTIYF. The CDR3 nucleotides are TGTGCCAGCAGCGAAGGTCCAGGGGCTAGGAACACCATATATTTT. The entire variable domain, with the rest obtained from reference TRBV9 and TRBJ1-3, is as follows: DSGVTQTPKHLITATGQRVTLRCSPRSGDLSVYWYQQSLDQGLQFLIQYYNGEERAKGNILERFSAQQFPDLHSELNLSSLELGDSALYFCASSEGPGARNTIYFGEGSWLTVV.